This T cell receptor (beta chain) was sequenced in a study of CD8 T cells in ankylosing spondylitis. Study conclusions and caveats: Typical of ankylosing spondylitis blood, it appeared, was a TCR beta motif of fewer than 10 highly homologous variants.

As concerns this clonotype: What it recognizes is unknown.

One entry per CDR3 protein results from TCRdb running MiXCR on the 5' RACE reads. The sample has around 120,000 distinct CDR3 sequences, around 9.7% seen once; the top ten hold approximately 3.3%. Source material: blood, either unsorted or a sorted T cell fraction (not recorded which). This clonotype was sampled from a male donor with ankylosing spondylitis or in good health (not recorded which).

The CDR3 spells CSITQGERQETQYF. The CDR3, as DNA: TGCAGCATAACCCAGGGGGAACGTCAAGAGACCCAGTACTTC. The chain couples TRBV29-1 to TRBJ2-5; 7 bases fit TRBD1. V lost 8 bases, J lost 2 bases, and 11 bases stayed unmatched. The V gene's germline CDR1 is SQVTM and CDR2 ANQGSEA. There are 14 residues in the CDR3.